The 2 T cell receptor beta chains reported below all come from one sample, sequenced in a study of blood T cell repertoires in COVID-19. TCRdb keeps only in-frame clones here, not all; method: immunoSEQ multiplex PCR. Of a few hundred thousand clones listed, over 75% are singletons. Source material: peripheral blood. Receptors were obtained from a woman in her 70s with COVID-19, enrolled during active disease.

In DNA form, the CDR3 reads TGCGCCAGCAGCCAAGATACCCAACTAGCGGGAGCGAAGCAGTACTTC. It specifies CASSQDTQLAGAKQYF. The chain carries TRBV4-3 and TRBJ2-7, with TRBD2 matching 11 bases. J was trimmed by 8 bases and V by 0 bases; bases with no gene match: 9. Germline CDR1 and CDR2: LGHNA and YSLEER. The CDR3 loop spans 16 amino acids.

The chain recombines TRBV30 with TRBJ1-1; D is unresolved. Between the trimmed V and J ends, which lost 3 bases and 1 base, there was a span of 9 bases. The CDR3 length is 13 residues. Germline V gene sequence: CDR1 GTSNPN, CDR2 SVGIG (reference sequence). The CDR3: CAWSPGGNTEAFF. In DNA, the CDR3 is TGTGCCTGGAGCCCCGGTGGGAACACTGAAGCTTTCTTT. Filled out from reference TRBV30 and TRBJ1-1, the complete variable domain reads SQTIHQWPATLVQPVGSPLSLECTVEGTSNPNLYWYRQAAGRGLQLLFYSVGIGQISSEVPQNLSASRPQDRQFILSSKKLLLSDSGFYLCAWSPGGNTEAFFGQGTRLTVV.